This TCR beta chain was recovered during a study of T cell responses to AZD1222 COVID-19 vaccine. The wider study: Second-dose intervals near 4 or 12 weeks were combined.

Per the germline V gene, CDR1 is SGHAT and CDR2 is FQNNGV. This CDR3 has 16 amino acids. V shed 4 bases, J shed 4 bases, and the junction held 8 bases outside the gene matches. The repertoire was sequenced with immunoSEQ multiplex PCR; TCRdb's copy has only in-frame clones and lacks some. The table lists some 130,000 clones, approximately 83% of them singletons. This chain joins TRBV11-2 and TRBJ2-2; TRBD2 matches at 8 bases. This receptor was obtained from an adult in good health. The sequencing used peripheral blood, collected on day 0 of AZD1222 vaccination. The CDR3 loop is CASSWGGRRSTGELFF. The CDR3 DNA is TGTGCCAGCAGCTGGGGCGGGAGGAGGAGCACCGGGGAGCTGTTTTTT.